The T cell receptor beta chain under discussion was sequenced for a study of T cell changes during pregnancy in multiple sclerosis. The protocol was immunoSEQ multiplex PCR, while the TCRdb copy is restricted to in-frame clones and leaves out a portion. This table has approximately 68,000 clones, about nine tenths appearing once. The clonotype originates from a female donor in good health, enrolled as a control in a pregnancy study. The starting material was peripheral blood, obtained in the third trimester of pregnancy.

The CDR3 reads CSARGAGANVLTF. In DNA form, the CDR3 reads TGCAGCGCTAGGGGTGCTGGGGCCAACGTCCTGACTTTC. The chain has TRBV29-1 and TRBJ2-6, with D possibly TRBD1 on 5 matching bases. The germline V gene encodes CDR1 SQVTM and CDR2 ANQGSEA. V was cut by 7 bases and J by 2 bases, with 9 bases left in between. The CDR3 length is 13 residues.